This T cell receptor (beta chain) is from a study of cytomegalovirus exposure and HLA in healthy donors. Background on the study: The roughly 120 validation repertoires, a later analysis reported, used the same platform as the approximately 630 first-cohort repertoires.

As regards this clone: Its antigen remains unknown.

Germline loops: CDR1 SGHRS, CDR2 YFSETQ. CDR3 size: 18 residues. V was trimmed by 10 bases and J by 3 bases, leaving 31 bases between them. TCRdb's table, derived via immunoSEQ multiplex PCR, lists solely in-frame clones and lacks some. The table records roughly 240,000 clones, around nine tenths of them present only once. Points from the study as a whole: Most TCR sequences proved rare, with some public TCRs found in many donors. Cytomegalovirus association was listed for around 170 TCR beta chains.

From the approximately 110-subject validation cohort, which was separate from the roughly 690-subject first cohort, the donors were drawn. This clonotype was sampled from a man in his late teens or twenties in good health and CMV-seronegative. This chain links TRBV5-1 with TRBJ2-5; TRBD2 is a possible D gene (6 bases). The sample was PBMCs. This CDR3 reads CAGAGEWVSTTGKETQYF. CDR3 DNA sequence: TGCGCCGGAGCGGGCGAGTGGGTTTCTACGACGGGAAAAGAGACCCAGTACTTC.